The rows below give T cell receptor beta chains drawn from one sample of a study of blood T cell repertoires in COVID-19. Profiled with immunoSEQ multiplex PCR; TCRdb holds only in-frame clones, not every one. The sample has approximately 130,000 clones, around 83% seen once. Sequenced: peripheral blood. Receptor source: an older man with active or convalescent COVID-19. CDR3s include the opening cysteine and the closing phenylalanine or tryptophan. Rows give clone size only sometimes, using once, few, many, or a class for an expanded clone.

abundance	v_gene	CDR3aa
-	TRBV11-1	CASSSRGEKLFF
-	TRBV20-1	CSADFGPYTF
-	TRBV20-1	CSARVGPRAFF
-	TRBV5-1	CASSSGVHGTDTQYF
-	TRBV2	CASSAGGLNTGELFF
-	TRBV18	CASSPGIHPATNEKLFF
-	TRBV12-5	CASGIGTGANQPQHF
-	TRBV3-1/TRBV3-2	CASSRVGGAKNIQYF
-	TRBV20-1	CSARDPGPLF
-	TRBV18	CASSPANPGGTVYSNQPQHF
-	TRBV19	CASTPLRGVKTEKLFF
-	TRBV2	CASSDPTSGHYNEQFF
-	TRBV7-9	CASSPLGAYRNTEAFF
-	TRBV7-9	CASSPWARDTDTQYF
-	TRBV7-9	CASSLVQKNTEAFF
-	TRBV6-5	CASSYSQGVPEAFF
-	TRBV10-3	CAISDPGQTRYEQYF
-	TRBV28	CASTGLATYEQYF
-	TRBV4-3	CASSPTSGGFDDTQYF
once	TRBV2	CASSEQGVTGELFF
few	TRBV19	CASSGWQTGGEQYF
once	TRBV5-5	CASSVAGTGSSYEQYF
-	TRBV7-2	CASSSTGGEGAFF
-	TRBV28	CASSSPSGGAGNTQYF
many	TRBV9	CASSTRPEAISGNTIYF